Listed below are T cell receptor beta chains from one sample, sequenced in a study of T cell changes during pregnancy in multiple sclerosis. Libraries were prepared by immunoSEQ multiplex PCR; TCRdb keeps only in-frame clonotypes and omits some of them. The sample yields 60,000 to 85,000 clones, 92% seen once. The source material was peripheral blood, sampled in the second trimester of pregnancy. The receptors derive from a female donor in good health, enrolled as a control in a pregnancy study. CDR3s include the opening cysteine and the closing phenylalanine or tryptophan. Expanded clones are given a class, and other clones once, few, many or no size at all.

clone_size	v_call	cdr3_length	j_call	cdr3_aa
-	TRBV18	14	TRBJ2-3	CASSSDRNRDTQYF
-	TRBV5-1	14	TRBJ2-1	CASSFDSPYNEQFF
-	TRBV28	15	TRBJ2-3	CASGGGADFTDTQYF
-	TRBV9	14	TRBJ2-7	CASSEWTRGGEQYF
-	TRBV18	14	TRBJ1-5	CASSPAGGNQPQHF
-	TRBV5-5	16	TRBJ2-2	CASSLVGGGQTGELFF
-	TRBV7-9	14	TRBJ1-1	CASSPRGGRLEAFF
-	TRBV28	15	TRBJ2-7	CASSSEGGRSYEQYF
-	TRBV19	12	TRBJ1-4	CASSYRNEKLFF
-	TRBV19	13	TRBJ1-2	CASSIDHAYGYTF
-	TRBV27	17	TRBJ2-3	CASSLFLAGGLSDTQYF
-	TRBV27	14	TRBJ2-3	CASSEAASTDTQYF
-	TRBV28	13	TRBJ1-2	CASSLQGAAGYTF
-	TRBV7-9	15	TRBJ1-2	CASSLAAGVHYGYTF
-	TRBV28	16	TRBJ2-7	CASSFPGQGWVREQYF
-	TRBV5-5	16	TRBJ2-7	CASSFSFTRVGYEQYF
-	TRBV28	15	TRBJ2-2	CASSAGGSNTGELFF
-	TRBV4-2	19	TRBJ1-3	CASSQDPMGTGDSGNTIYF
-	TRBV9	15	TRBJ2-5	CASSVGGGQAETQYF
-	TRBV5-1	15	TRBJ2-1	CASSLELAGDNEQFF
-	TRBV10-2	13	TRBJ1-1	CASRQYREAEAFF
-	TRBV7-2	15	TRBJ2-1	CASSLVHSLAGEQFF
-	TRBV27	14	TRBJ2-1	CASSPRGSYNEQFF
-	TRBV5-4	16	TRBJ1-6	CASSLSSGGFNSPLHF
-	TRBV29-1	14	TRBJ2-1	CISTTSGGACEQFF
-	TRBV29-1	13	TRBJ1-2	CSVAGGRVYGYTF
-	TRBV21-1	17	TRBJ2-3	CASSKGPSSGSTDTQYF
-	TRBV28	15	TRBJ2-2	CASRATSGSTGELFF
-	TRBV19	17	TRBJ2-6	CASSKDRGLPGANVLTF
-	TRBV4-2	16	TRBJ2-5	CASSQGLAGGRETQYF
-	TRBV7-7	15	TRBJ2-7	CASSLGRGRTYEQYF
-	TRBV5-1	15	TRBJ2-7	CASSLRLAGGYEQYF
few	TRBV4-1	16	TRBJ2-5	CASSQGRSGGGETQYF
once	TRBV25-1	14	TRBJ2-1	CASRPREQLNEQFF
-	TRBV28	16	TRBJ2-1	CASRTGLAEPYNEQFF
-	TRBV27	15	TRBJ1-1	CASSLSGLPNTEAFF
-	TRBV4-1	15	TRBJ1-1	CASSQERLTNTEAFF
-	TRBV25-1	13	TRBJ2-5	CATTTEIQETQYF
once	TRBV27	15	TRBJ2-3	CASSPTRGGTDTQYF
-	TRBV28	15	TRBJ1-5	CASSSGAYSNQPQHF
-	TRBV5-4	15	TRBJ2-7	CASSGGRTSGYEQYF
-	TRBV27	14	TRBJ1-1	CASSLGQGITEAFF